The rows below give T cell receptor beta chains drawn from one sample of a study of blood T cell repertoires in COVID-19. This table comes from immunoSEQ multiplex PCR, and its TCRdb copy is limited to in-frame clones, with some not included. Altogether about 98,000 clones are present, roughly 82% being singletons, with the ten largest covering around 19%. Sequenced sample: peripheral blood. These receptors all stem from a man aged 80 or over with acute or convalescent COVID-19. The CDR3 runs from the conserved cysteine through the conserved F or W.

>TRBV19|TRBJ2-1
CASSITGGNEQFF
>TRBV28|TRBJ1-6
CASSQRQGSSYNSPLHF
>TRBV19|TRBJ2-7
CASSLGGGDEQYF
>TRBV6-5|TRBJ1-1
CASSSTETEAFF
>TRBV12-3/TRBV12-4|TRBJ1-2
CASSSTPLRSYTF
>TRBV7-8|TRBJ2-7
CASSHPVSGGQGYEQYF
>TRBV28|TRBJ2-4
CASSLTRALAKNIQYF
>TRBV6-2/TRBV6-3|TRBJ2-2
CASSLDRPNTGELFF
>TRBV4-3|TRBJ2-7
CASSLRLAGPYEQYF
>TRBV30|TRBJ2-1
CAWGRGYNEQFF
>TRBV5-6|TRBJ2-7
CASSLKDRKAYEQYF